This TCR beta chain was retrieved from a study of regulatory T cells in long-lasting Graves disease. Study results and caveats: Gene preferences differed: TRBV28, TRBJ1-2, TRBJ2-5 in persistent cases. TCR diversity was lower in persistent Graves' patients (versus newly diagnosed ones).

This clonotype has a count of ten or more. The antigen is not known. Combining iRepertoire HTBI primers with Arm-PCR of CDR3 regions, the authors built TCR beta libraries. MiXCR, run by TCRdb on the multiplex PCR reads, gives a single entry per CDR3 protein. Of over 300,000 distinct CDR3 sequences in the sample, less than 20% are singletons; the top ten hold about 24%. This CDR3 spans 14 amino acids. The germline V gene encodes CDR1 DFQATT and CDR2 SNEGSKA (reference sequence). Between the trimmed V and J ends, which lost 7 bases and 6 bases, there was a span of 20 bases. Time point described: newly diagnosed GD, antithyroid drugs for less than 3 months. Extracted PBMC RNA gave rise to the TCR library. Graves' disease diagnoses followed American Thyroid Association guidelines. Xi'an, China, was home to the endocrinology department that provided patients.

The V gene is TRBV20-1, the J gene TRBJ2-3; D unresolved. This material consisted of peripheral blood mononuclear cells (PBMCs), taken at new diagnosis, from a patient treated with antithyroid drugs. The receptor was isolated from a female donor with Graves disease. The CDR3 spells CSVPEPLTGDTQYF. In DNA form, the CDR3 reads TGCAGTGTTCCCGAACCCCTCACCGGCGATACGCAGTATTTT.